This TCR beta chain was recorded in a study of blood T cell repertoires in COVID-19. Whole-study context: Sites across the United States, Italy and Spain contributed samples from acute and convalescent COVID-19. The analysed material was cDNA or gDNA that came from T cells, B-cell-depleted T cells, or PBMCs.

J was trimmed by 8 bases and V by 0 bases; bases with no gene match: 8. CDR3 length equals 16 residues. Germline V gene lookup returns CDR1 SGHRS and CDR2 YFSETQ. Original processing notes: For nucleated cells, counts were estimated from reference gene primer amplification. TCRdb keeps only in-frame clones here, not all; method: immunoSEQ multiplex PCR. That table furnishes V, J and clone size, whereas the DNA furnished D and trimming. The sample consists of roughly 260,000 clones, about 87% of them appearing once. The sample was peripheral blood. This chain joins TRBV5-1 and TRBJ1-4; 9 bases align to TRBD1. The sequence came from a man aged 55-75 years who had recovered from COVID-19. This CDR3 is CASSLAPDRGLEKLFF. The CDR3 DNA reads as TGCGCCAGCAGCTTGGCCCCGGACAGGGGCCTCGAAAAACTGTTTTTT.